The subject of this entry is one T cell receptor beta chain. This specimen comes from a study of technical replicates of blood from several donors. V lost 4 bases and J lost 2, with 11 bases in between. Germline V CDR1 and CDR2: SGHKS, YYEKEE (reference sequence). The CDR3 totals 14 residues. Generated by immunoSEQ multiplex PCR, the TCRdb table keeps only in-frame clones and is missing some. This sample has about 98,000 clones, with approximately 95% found just once. This clonotype was sampled from a human donor in good health. The chain joins TRBV5-5 to TRBJ2-3; D remains unclear. The source material was T cells isolated from PBMCs. CDR3 residues: CASSQNNPTDTQYF. In DNA, the CDR3 is TGTGCCAGCAGCCAGAACAATCCCACAGATACGCAGTATTTT.